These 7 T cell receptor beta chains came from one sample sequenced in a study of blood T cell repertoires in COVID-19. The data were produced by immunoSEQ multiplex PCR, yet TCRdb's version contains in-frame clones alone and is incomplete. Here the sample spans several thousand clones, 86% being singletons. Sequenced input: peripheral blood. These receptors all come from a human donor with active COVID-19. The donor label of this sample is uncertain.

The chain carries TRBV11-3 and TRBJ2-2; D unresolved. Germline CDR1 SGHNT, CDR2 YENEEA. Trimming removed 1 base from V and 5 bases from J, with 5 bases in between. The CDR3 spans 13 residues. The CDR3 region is CASSLVSTGELFF. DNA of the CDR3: TGTGCCAGCAGCTTAGTATCTACCGGGGAGCTGTTTTTT.

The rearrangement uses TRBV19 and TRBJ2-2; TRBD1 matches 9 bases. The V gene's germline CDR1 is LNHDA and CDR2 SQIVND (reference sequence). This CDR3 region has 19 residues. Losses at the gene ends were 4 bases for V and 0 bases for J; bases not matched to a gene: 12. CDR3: CASSKAGTGYTANTGELFF. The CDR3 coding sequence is TGTGCCAGTAGTAAAGCCGGGACAGGGTACACCGCGAACACCGGGGAGCTGTTTTTT.

The CDR3 nucleotides are TGTGCCAGCAGCTTGCGGGTTGTAAAACTGTTTTTT. Translated, it gives CASSLRVVKLFF. This rearrangement joins TRBV5-4 to TRBJ1-4, with D unclear. V was trimmed by 1 base and J by 10 bases, leaving 8 bases between them. Germline-derived CDR1 and CDR2 are SGHNT and YYREEE (reference sequence). This CDR3 is built from 12 residues.

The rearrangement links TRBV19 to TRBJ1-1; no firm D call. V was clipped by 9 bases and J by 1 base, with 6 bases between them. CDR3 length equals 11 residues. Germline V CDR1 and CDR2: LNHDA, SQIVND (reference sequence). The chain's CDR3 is CASRWNTEAFF. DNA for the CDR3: TGTGCCAGCCGTTGGAACACTGAAGCTTTCTTT.

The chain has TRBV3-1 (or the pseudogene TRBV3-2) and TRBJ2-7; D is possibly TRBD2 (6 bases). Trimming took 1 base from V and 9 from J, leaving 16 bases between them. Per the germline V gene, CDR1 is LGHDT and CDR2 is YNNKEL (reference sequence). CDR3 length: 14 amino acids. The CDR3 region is CASSQGRDGLGQYF. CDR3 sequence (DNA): TGTGCCAGCAGCCAAGGGAGGGACGGATTGGGGCAGTACTTC.

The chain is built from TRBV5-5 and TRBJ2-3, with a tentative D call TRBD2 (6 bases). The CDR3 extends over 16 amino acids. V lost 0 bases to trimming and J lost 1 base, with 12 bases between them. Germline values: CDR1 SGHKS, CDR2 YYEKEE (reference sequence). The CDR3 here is CASSLVPSDGTDTQYF. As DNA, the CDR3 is TGTGCCAGCAGCTTGGTGCCTAGCGATGGCACAGATACGCAGTATTTT.

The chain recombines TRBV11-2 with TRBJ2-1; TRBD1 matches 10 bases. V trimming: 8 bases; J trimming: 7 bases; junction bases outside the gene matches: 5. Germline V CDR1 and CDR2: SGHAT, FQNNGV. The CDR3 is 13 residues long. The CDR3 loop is CASRRQGANEQFF. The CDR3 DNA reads TGTGCCAGCCGTCGACAGGGGGCAAATGAGCAGTTCTTC.